The 19 T cell receptor beta chains reported below all come from one sample, sequenced in a study of T cell repertoires in cytomegalovirus infection (dated by TCRdb to between 2018 and 2020). The treatment or condition label, as the study defines it: in vitro stimulation with specific CMV peptide epitopes to enrich CMV-specific T cells. Sequencing took place on an Illumina HiSeq 1500. The public reads were reprocessed in TCRdb via fastp at Q25 and MiXCR, keeping in-frame beta chains. Records with the same CDR3 protein are collapsed into one entry carrying the most frequent genes and DNA. Counted in this sample were fewer than 1,000,000 distinct CDR3 sequences; under 40% of them appeared once. Of the sample, about an eighth is held by the ten largest clones. These receptors' antigens are unknown. Specimen: cultured CD8+ T cells from PBMCs, collected from culture after CMV antigen stimulation. The receptor set was obtained from a human donor in good health (CMV status not recorded). Some clones in this sample may be carry-over from other donors' samples.

The sample holds a few counts of this clonotype. This rearrangement joins TRBV5-6 to TRBJ2-1, with D perhaps TRBD2 (5 bases). This CDR3 comprises 15 residues. V was clipped by 4 bases and J by 0 bases, with 11 bases between them. CDR1 and CDR2 (germline): SGHDT, YYEEEE. The CDR3 is CASSLGSDSYNEQFF. The CDR3 DNA reads as TGTGCCAGCAGCCTTGGGAGCGACTCCTACAATGAGCAGTTCTTC.

With regard to this clonotype: One end of the junction is discordant with germline, which a read error may explain. This sequence joins TRBV4-3 and TRBJ2-3; 8 bases agree with TRBD1. The germline V gene has CDR1 LGHNA and CDR2 YSLEER. The CDR3 is made up of 15 amino acids. The CDR3 here is CTSSRGQGGTDTQYF. The CDR3 nucleotides read TGCACCAGCAGCCGCGGACAGGGCGGCACAGATACGCAGTATTTT.

This clonotype was observed a few times. This chain connects TRBV6-1 to TRBJ2-5; D is perhaps TRBD2 (5 bases). V lost 6 bases to trimming and J lost 5 bases, with 10 bases between them. In germline, CDR1 is MNHNS, CDR2 SASEGT. The CDR3 has 12 amino acids. In DNA, the CDR3 is TGTGCCAGCAGGGAGAGGAGGGAGACCCAGTACTTC. Translating gives CASRERRETQYF.

This clonotype was counted ten times or more. The chain couples TRBV4-2 to TRBJ2-5, with D unresolved. CDR3 length: 16 residues. Germline V gene sequence: CDR1 LGHNA, CDR2 YNFKEQ. V was shortened by 1 base and J by 5 bases, with 17 bases between the two germline ends. The CDR3, as DNA: TGTGCCAGCAGCCAAGCCGCTAGGTCGGCGAGCGAGACCCAGTACTTC. Encoded protein: CASSQAARSASETQYF.

The chain links TRBV7-6 to TRBJ2-1; 7 nucleotides line up with TRBD1. Germline trimming cut 3 bases from V and 3 bases from J; bases unmatched to any gene: 11. The CDR3 spans 17 residues. CDR1 and CDR2 (germline): SGHVS, FNYEAQ. The CDR3 loop reads CASSFSSGTESYNEQFF. In nucleotides, the CDR3 is TGTGCCAGCAGCTTCTCGTCTGGGACAGAGAGCTACAATGAGCAGTTCTTC. Looking up the rest from reference TRBV7-6 and TRBJ2-1 gives the full variable domain: GAGVSQSPRYKVTKRGQDVALRCDPISGHVSLYWYRQALGQGPEFLTYFNYEAQQDKSGLPNDRFSAERPEGSISTLTIQRTEQRDSAMYRCASSFSSGTESYNEQFFGPGTRLTVL.

The genes are TRBV28 and TRBJ2-1, with 9 bases matching TRBD2. The CDR3 runs 15 residues. CDR1 is MDHEN, CDR2 SYDVKM, per germline. V was pared by 6 bases and J by 5 bases, with 8 bases of the junction left unmatched. In DNA, the CDR3 is TGTGCCAGCAGACCCCGGGCGGGGGGGAACAATGAGCAGTTCTTC. Amino acid sequence: CASRPRAGGNNEQFF.

In the case of this clonotype: A much larger clone differs by one base, so this may be a read error. The chain is built from TRBV12-3 or TRBV12-4 and TRBJ2-1; 12 bases line up with TRBD1. The trim removed 11 bases at V and 8 bases at J, leaving 7 bases unmatched. The CDR3 loop spans 13 amino acids. The CDR3 DNA sequence: TGTGCCCCGGGACAGGGGGCCGTGGATGAGCAGTTCTTC. This codes for CAPGQGAVDEQFF.

This chain connects TRBV4-1 to TRBJ2-2, with 7 positions matching TRBD1. Trimming took 4 bases from V and 6 from J; bases not matched to a gene: 5. CDR3 length: 14 residues. The germline V gene encodes CDR1 MGHRA and CDR2 YSYEKL. DNA of the CDR3: TGCGCCAGCAGCCCCTACAGGGGAGCCGGGGAGCTGTTTTTT. Translating gives CASSPYRGAGELFF.

This clonotype came up a few times. The chain couples TRBV28 to TRBJ1-2; D gene unclear. Germline V gene sequence: CDR1 MDHEN, CDR2 SYDVKM. Between the trimmed V and J ends, which lost 11 bases and 2 bases, there was a span of 15 bases. This CDR3 comprises 13 residues. The CDR3 region is CAESLAENYGYTF. In nucleotides, the CDR3 is TGTGCCGAAAGCCTGGCAGAGAACTATGGCTACACCTTC.

This clonotype has more than one count but fewer than ten. The gene calls are TRBV28 and TRBJ1-2; TRBD1 might be the D (5 bases). The ends were cut back, 3 bases at V and 4 bases at J, with 15 bases in the middle. Germline V gene lookup returns CDR1 MDHEN and CDR2 SYDVKM. CDR3 length: 15 residues. As DNA, the CDR3 is TGTGCCAGCAGTTTCTTAACAGGCGGAAGCTATGGCTACACCTTC. Its translation: CASSFLTGGSYGYTF.

The chain has TRBV20-1 and TRBJ1-2; unclear D gene. Trimming left V 3 bases short and J 3 bases short, with 11 bases between. The CDR3 has 13 amino acids. The germline gives CDR1 DFQATT, CDR2 SNEGSKA (reference sequence). CDR3 DNA sequence: TGCAGTGCTAGCCGGCGGGAGGACTATGGCTACACCTTC. Protein: CSASRREDYGYTF.

Only one count was recorded for this clonotype. V and J are TRBV2 and TRBJ2-2; 9 positions agree with TRBD1. The CDR3 contains 16 residues. Germline CDR1 and CDR2: SNHLY and FYNNEI. Unmatched junction bases numbered 8, after V lost 5 bases and J lost 4 bases. The CDR3 loop is CASSRQGVPGTGELFF. As DNA, the CDR3 is TGTGCCAGCAGTAGACAGGGGGTTCCGGGCACCGGGGAGCTGTTTTTT.

The chain recombines TRBV29-1 with TRBJ1-1, with D possibly TRBD1 on 5 matching bases. Germline assignment: CDR1 SQVTM and CDR2 ANQGSEA. Trimming left V 3 bases short and J 5 bases short, with 16 bases between. The CDR3 is made up of 14 amino acids. The CDR3 sequence is CSVDESGGGTEAFF. The CDR3 coding sequence is TGCAGCGTTGATGAGTCGGGGGGAGGAACTGAAGCTTTCTTT.

The chain links TRBV4-1 to TRBJ2-3; D is undetermined. Germline CDR1 reads MGHRA; CDR2 reads YSYEKL. Trimming removed 1 base from V and 4 bases from J, with 18 bases in between. The CDR3 length is 17 residues. CDR3: CASSQVSLGLDADTQYF. For the CDR3, the DNA is TGCGCCAGCAGCCAAGTTTCCTTGGGGTTGGACGCAGATACGCAGTATTTT.

This clonotype was seen more than once but under ten times. V usage is TRBV6-5 and J usage is TRBJ2-1; 9 bases map to TRBD2. The CDR3 is 16 amino acids. The J segment lost 5 bases and the V segment lost 0 bases, leaving 5 bases of the junction unmatched. CDR1 and CDR2 from the germline V gene are MNHEY and SVGAGI. CDR3 loop: CASSYSSGGHHNEQFF. CDR3 bases: TGTGCCAGCAGTTACTCCAGCGGGGGGCACCACAATGAGCAGTTCTTC.

This clonotype appeared many times. The rearrangement links TRBV7-6 to TRBJ2-1, with a weak D call TRBD1 (6 bases). This CDR3 has 15 amino acids. Germline-derived CDR1 and CDR2 are SGHVS and FNYEAQ. Trimming shortened V by 1 base and J by 0 bases, and 7 bases separated the two germline ends. In DNA, the CDR3 is TGTGCCAGCAGCTTAGGACAGGCCTCCTACAATGAGCAGTTCTTC. It translates to CASSLGQASYNEQFF.

V and J are TRBV4-2 and TRBJ1-1, with 7 bases fitting TRBD1. Germline V gene sequence: CDR1 LGHNA, CDR2 YNFKEQ. The CDR3 sequence is 13 residues long. V shed 2 bases and J 4 bases; nucleotides not matched to a gene: 1. DNA of the CDR3: TGTGCCAGCAGCCAAACAGGGGCCACTGAAGCTTTCTTT. Amino acids: CASSQTGATEAFF.

This clonotype was seen a few times. The chain uses TRBV19 and TRBJ2-7; tentatively, D is TRBD1 (5 bases). CDR1 LNHDA and CDR2 SQIVND come from the germline V gene (reference sequence). V was trimmed by 8 bases and J by 2 bases, leaving 10 bases between them. This CDR3 is built from 12 residues. The CDR3 region is CASYRTTYEQYV. The DNA for the CDR3 is TGTGCCAGTTACAGGACCACCTACGAGCAGTACGTC.

CDR3: CASSVEEGLLGQASGNTIYF. The CDR3 DNA follows: TGTGCCAGCAGCGTAGAGGAAGGGCTCCTCGGGCAGGCCTCTGGAAACACCATATATTTT. The chain joins TRBV9 to TRBJ1-3, with D unresolved. Germline CDR1 SGDLS, CDR2 YYNGEE. V lost 0 bases to trimming and J lost 0 bases, with 22 bases between them. This CDR3 spans 20 amino acids. The full variable domain, in which reference TRBV9 and TRBJ1-3 provide the parts outside the CDR3, is DSGVTQTPKHLITATGQRVTLRCSPRSGDLSVYWYQQSLDQGLQFLIQYYNGEERAKGNILERFSAQQFPDLHSELNLSSLELGDSALYFCASSVEEGLLGQASGNTIYFGEGSWLTVV.